This T cell receptor beta chain was found in a study of cytomegalovirus exposure and HLA in healthy donors. Across the whole study: For the approximately 360 genotyped donors, 80% to 90% fell within the Caucasian-associated ancestry cluster.

The junction had 8 bases not matched to a gene; V was cut back by 1 base and J by 6 bases. Germline assignment: CDR1 SGHTA and CDR2 FQGNSA. The CDR3 covers 18 residues. Findings and caveats of the study: About 90% or about 30% of the time was how often most TCR beta V segments were productive, according to an earlier analysis. Listed as cytomegalovirus-associated were more than 150 TCR beta chains.

Regarding this clone: Its antigen is still unknown.

The PCR contained 60 Vbeta and 13 Jbeta primers. The repertoire was sequenced with immunoSEQ multiplex PCR; TCRdb's copy has only in-frame clones and lacks some. The sample records 150,000 to 200,000 clones, about four fifths being singletons. The TCR was taken from a woman under 30 in good health and CMV-seronegative. The chain employs TRBV7-2 and TRBJ2-1; 14 bases align to TRBD2. The sequencing sample was made of PBMCs. The CDR3 loop reads CASSLEVGLAGGTNEQFF. The DNA of the CDR3 is TGTGCCAGCAGCTTAGAGGTAGGACTAGCGGGGGGAACCAATGAGCAGTTCTTC.